This T cell receptor beta chain was captured in a study of cytotoxic CD8 clonotypes in ibrutinib-treated CLL (dated by TCRdb to the early 2020s). Turning to the overall study: The cohort was composed of 10 to 11 relapsed/refractory and about 15 treatment-naive patients; IGHV unmutated status was identified in 17 patients. Samples averaged roughly 280,000 productive templates and 80,000 to 100,000 productive rearrangements. Cryopreserved peripheral blood mononuclear cells were collected before treatment, at response, and at either disease progression or sustained remission. Patients were still on ibrutinib when every remission and progressive disease sample was collected. Response samples were obtained after a median of around 11 months of treatment, with a range of roughly 6 to 40 months. Responses were partial in some 24 patients and complete in 2; after median approximately 66 months follow-up, approximately 15 stayed in remission and 12 progressed. Of the roughly 86 participants in the trial, about 25 had longitudinal samples available. The research as a whole found: Public clonotypes were rare and either contracted or stayed stable during treatment, and the rise in clonality at ibrutinib response reflected the expansion of private clonotypes. Clonality increased at ibrutinib response, stayed stable in sustained remission, and fell back toward baseline at progression. Baseline clonality was found to be higher than that of age-matched healthy donors and was strongly correlated with circulating CD8+ T-cell counts. Sampling times were not matched between patients in sustained remission and patients whose disease was progressing, and lymph node repertoires were not examined.

A note on this clone: Its antigen remains undetermined. Base qualities are not recorded, but no much larger clone differs from it by a single base.

This specimen's time point label, per the study, means: around 2 years on ibrutinib. For TCR beta library preparation, roughly 2.2 micrograms of genomic DNA were isolated from cryopreserved PBMCs. Longitudinal blood samples from CLL patients on ibrutinib monotherapy were analyzed using high-throughput TCR beta sequencing. The patients took part in an open-label, single-center phase 2 trial of ibrutinib monotherapy. A MiSeq instrument was used for deep resolution sequencing, which targeted depths ranging from 1 in 1 million up to 1 in 200,000 T cells, with coverage averaging 10x for each clonotype. TCR beta libraries were generated with the immunoSEQ hsTCRB Kit. In the paper's pipeline: Data were analyzed with ImmunoSEQ Data Assistant and ImmunoSEQ Analyzer, with V, D and J genes assigned per IMGT definitions. Clonality was computed as one minus normalized Shannon entropy of productive rearrangement frequencies, ranging from 0 to 1. Public clonotype analysis was restricted to overrepresented clonotypes comprising at least 0.05% of each patient's repertoire. Some 14 age-matched healthy donor repertoires from immuneACCESS served as clonality controls. TCRdb carries this immuneACCESS record with in-frame sequences only. Its versions omit some clonotypes, under half of them owing to an unresolved V gene in the studies checked, with the rest unexplained. That table furnishes V, J and clone size, whereas the DNA furnished D and trimming. Recorded for this sample are under 200,000 clones; approximately 80% of them occurred a single time. The top ten clones comprise roughly 4.5% of the sample.

Looking up the germline V gene (reference sequence) yields CDR1 LNHNV and CDR2 YYDKDF. Counted from cysteine to phenylalanine, this CDR3 has 14 amino acids. Of all the DNA, just the CDR3 is kept, 42 bases in frame from base 1. V is pruned by 3 bases and J by 0 bases, leaving 2 bases of the junction without a gene match. The V and J genes are TRBV15 and TRBJ2-7, and TRBD2 matches 7 of the central bases. The starting material was PBMCs, obtained after 24 months of ibrutinib treatment. The TCR originated in a human donor with chronic lymphocytic leukemia. The nucleotide sequence reads as follows: TGTGCCACCAGCAGGGGGGACTACTCCTACGAGCAGTACTTC. This sequence encodes CATSRGDYSYEQYF.